This T cell receptor (beta chain) was identified in a study of blood T cells in healthy people across ages. Study-level points and caveats: Age showed a roughly linear inverse relationship with TCR beta diversity per million T cells.

For the second PCR, which ran for about 6 to 11 cycles, a sample-barcoded 5' primer and a J-beta primer mix were used. TCRdb recomputed calls from the 5' RACE reads with MiXCR, one row per CDR3 protein. The sample has around 400,000 distinct CDR3 sequences; 50% to 60% are singletons. This CDR3 comprises 13 residues. The ends were cut back, 5 bases at V and 5 bases at J, with 13 bases in the middle. Germline V lookup: CDR1 SGHRS, CDR2 YFSETQ. Many counts were recorded for this clonotype. Its antigen remains unknown. Donors were healthy Caucasian individuals from Russia aged roughly 6 to 95. There were at least 6 micrograms of total RNA extracted from every sample.

The specimen was blood. V gene TRBV5-1 combines with J gene TRBJ2-5, with D maybe TRBD1 (5 bases). The sequence was collected from a man aged 55 to 70 in good health. CDR3 sequence reads: CASRQAPRETQYF. CDR3 DNA sequence: TGCGCCAGCAGACAGGCCCCCCGGGAGACCCAGTACTTC.